Presented here are 6 T cell receptor beta chains from one specimen sequenced in a study of technical replicates of blood from a handful of donors. The protocol was immunoSEQ multiplex PCR, while the TCRdb copy is restricted to in-frame clones and leaves out a portion. This table holds 50,000 to 60,000 clones, 91% found once. Source material: PBMCs. Receptors originate from a human donor in good health. Some clones in this sample may be carry-over from other donors' samples.

In this sample, this clone turned up once. This chain's CDR3 is CASSDRGSNQPQHF. CDR3 sequence (DNA): TGTGCCAGCAGCGACCGGGGGAGCAATCAGCCCCAGCATTTT. The chain combines TRBV6-6 with TRBJ1-5, with D maybe TRBD1 (5 bases). Germline lookup yields CDR1 MNHNY and CDR2 SVGAGI (reference sequence). The CDR3 covers 14 residues. Between the trimmed V and J ends, which lost 6 bases and 1 base, there was a span of 10 bases.

The chain joins TRBV4-1 to TRBJ2-4; 9 nucleotides match TRBD1. Germline V gene lookup returns CDR1 MGHRA and CDR2 YSYEKL. This CDR3 is 14 amino acids long. Unmatched junction bases numbered 3, after V lost 4 bases and J lost 5 bases. The CDR3 is CASSPWTGENIQYF. The CDR3 coding sequence is TGCGCCAGCAGCCCCTGGACAGGGGAAAACATTCAGTACTTC.

In its sample, this clone was seen once. The chain combines TRBV7-2 with TRBJ2-5; TRBD1 might be the D (6 bases). Germline lookup yields CDR1 SGHTA and CDR2 FQGNSA. V lost 5 bases, J lost 4 bases, and 20 bases lay in between. This CDR3 region has 16 residues. The CDR3 coding sequence is TGTGCCAGCAGCCCCGGGCTCCCAGGGGCCGGAGAGACCCAGTACTTC. It yields the protein CASSPGLPGAGETQYF.

The gene calls are TRBV6-6 and TRBJ1-5, with a tentative D call TRBD1 (5 bases). CDR1 MNHNY and CDR2 SVGAGI come from the germline V gene (reference sequence). Trimming removed 1 base at V and 11 bases at J, with 15 bases between. CDR3 size: 14 residues. The CDR3: CASSYYPRGSSQHF. CDR3 DNA: TGTGCCAGCAGTTACTACCCAAGGGGATCATCCCAGCATTTT.

The gene calls are TRBV6-6 and TRBJ2-3; possible D gene TRBD2, 5 bases. CDR1 and CDR2 (germline): MNHNY, SVGAGI (reference sequence). CDR3 length equals 14 residues. Trimming took 4 bases from V and 0 from J, leaving 8 bases between them. The CDR3: CASSSDSSTDTQYF. The CDR3, as DNA: TGTGCCAGCAGTTCGGACTCTAGCACAGATACGCAGTATTTT.

The V call is TRBV7-2, the J call TRBJ2-5; D might be TRBD2 (5 bases). CDR1 and CDR2 from the germline V gene are SGHTA and FQGNSA. With 4 bases removed from V and 0 bases from J, the gap between germline ends came to 12 bases. The CDR3 contains 15 residues. The CDR3 region has the DNA TGTGCCAGCAGCTGGAGCGGATGGTACCAAGAGACCCAGTACTTC. Translated: CASSWSGWYQETQYF.